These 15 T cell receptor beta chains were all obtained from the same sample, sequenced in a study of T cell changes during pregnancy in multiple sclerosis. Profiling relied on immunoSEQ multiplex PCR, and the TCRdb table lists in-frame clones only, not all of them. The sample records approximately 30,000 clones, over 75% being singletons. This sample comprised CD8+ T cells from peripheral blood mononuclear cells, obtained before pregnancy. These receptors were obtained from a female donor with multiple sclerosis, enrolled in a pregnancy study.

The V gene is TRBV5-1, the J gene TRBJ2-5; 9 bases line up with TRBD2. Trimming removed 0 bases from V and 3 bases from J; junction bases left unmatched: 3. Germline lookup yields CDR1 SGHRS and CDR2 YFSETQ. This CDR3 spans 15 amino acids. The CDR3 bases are TGCGCCAGCAGCTTGGCAGGGACTAGCAAAGAGACCCAGTACTTC. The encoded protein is CASSLAGTSKETQYF.

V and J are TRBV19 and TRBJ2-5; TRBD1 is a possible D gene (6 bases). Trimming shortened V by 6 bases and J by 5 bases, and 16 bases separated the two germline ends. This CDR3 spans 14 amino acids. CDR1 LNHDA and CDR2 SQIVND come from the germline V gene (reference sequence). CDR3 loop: CASRQVQGPETQYF. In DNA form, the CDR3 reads TGTGCCAGTAGGCAAGTACAGGGACCGGAGACCCAGTACTTC.

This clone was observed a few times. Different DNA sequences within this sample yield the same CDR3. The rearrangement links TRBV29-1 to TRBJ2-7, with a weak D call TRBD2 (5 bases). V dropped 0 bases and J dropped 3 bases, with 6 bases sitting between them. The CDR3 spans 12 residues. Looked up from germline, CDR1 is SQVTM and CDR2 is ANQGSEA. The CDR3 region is CSVEERDYEQYF. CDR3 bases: TGCAGCGTTGAAGAGAGGGACTACGAGCAGTACTTC.

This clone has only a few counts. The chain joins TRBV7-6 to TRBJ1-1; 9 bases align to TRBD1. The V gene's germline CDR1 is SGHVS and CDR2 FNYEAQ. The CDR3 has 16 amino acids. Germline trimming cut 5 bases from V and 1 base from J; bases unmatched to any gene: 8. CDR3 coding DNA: TGTGCCAGCAGCAACCCAAAGGGACAGGGGAACACTGAAGCTTTCTTT. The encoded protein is CASSNPKGQGNTEAFF.

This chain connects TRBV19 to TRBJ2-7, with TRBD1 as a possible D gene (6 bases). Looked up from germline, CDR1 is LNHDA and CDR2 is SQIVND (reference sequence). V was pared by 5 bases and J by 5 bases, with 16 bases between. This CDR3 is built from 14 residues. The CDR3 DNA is TGTGCCAGTAGTCCCGGATTGGGGGCCCACGAGCAGTACTTC. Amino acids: CASSPGLGAHEQYF.

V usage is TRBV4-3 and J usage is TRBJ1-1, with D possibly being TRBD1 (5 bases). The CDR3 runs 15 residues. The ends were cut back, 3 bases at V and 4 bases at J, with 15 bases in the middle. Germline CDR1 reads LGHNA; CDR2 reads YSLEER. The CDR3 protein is CASSQGYQGITEAFF. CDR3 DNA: TGCGCCAGCAGCCAGGGGTACCAGGGAATCACTGAAGCTTTCTTT.

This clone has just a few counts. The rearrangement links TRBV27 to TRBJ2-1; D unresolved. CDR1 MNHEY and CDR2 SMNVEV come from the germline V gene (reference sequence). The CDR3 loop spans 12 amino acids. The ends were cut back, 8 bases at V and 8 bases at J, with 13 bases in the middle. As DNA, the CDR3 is TGTGCCAGCGGCTTCTCGGCGGATGAGCAGTTCTTC. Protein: CASGFSADEQFF.

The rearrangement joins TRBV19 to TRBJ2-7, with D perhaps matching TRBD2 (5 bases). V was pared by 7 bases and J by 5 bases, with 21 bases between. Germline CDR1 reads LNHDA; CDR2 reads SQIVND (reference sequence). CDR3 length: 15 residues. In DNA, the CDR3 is TGTGCCAGTAAGCCCTTTCCGGGGAACTTCAACGAGCAGTACTTC. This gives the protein CASKPFPGNFNEQYF. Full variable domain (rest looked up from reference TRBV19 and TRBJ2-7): DGGITQSPKYLFRKEGQNVTLSCEQNLNHDAMYWYRQDPGQGLRLIYYSQIVNDFQKGDIAEGYSVSREKKESFPLTVTSAQKNPTAFYLCASKPFPGNFNEQYFGPGTRLTVT.

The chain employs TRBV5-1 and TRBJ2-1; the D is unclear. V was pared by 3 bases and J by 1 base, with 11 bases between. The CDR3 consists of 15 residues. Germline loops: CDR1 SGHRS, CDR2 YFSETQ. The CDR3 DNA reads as TGCGCCAGCAGCTCCCCGTATGTTTCCTACAATGAGCAGTTCTTC. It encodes CASSSPYVSYNEQFF. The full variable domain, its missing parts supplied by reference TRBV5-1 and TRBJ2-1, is KAGVTQTPRYLIKTRGQQVTLSCSPISGHRSVSWYQQTPGQGLQFLFEYFSETQRNKGNFPGRFSGRQFSNSRSEMNVSTLELGDSALYLCASSSPYVSYNEQFFGPGTRLTVL.

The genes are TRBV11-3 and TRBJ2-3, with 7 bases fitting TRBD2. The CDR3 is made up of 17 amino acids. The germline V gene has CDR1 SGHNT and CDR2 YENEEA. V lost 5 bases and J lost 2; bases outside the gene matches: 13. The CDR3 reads CASSLGRQRENTDTQYF. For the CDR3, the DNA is TGTGCCAGCAGCCTAGGACGACAGCGGGAAAACACAGATACGCAGTATTTT. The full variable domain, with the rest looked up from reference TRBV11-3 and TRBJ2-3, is EAGVVQSPRYKIIEKKQPVAFWCNPISGHNTLYWYLQNLGQGPELLIRYENEEAVDDSQLPKDRFSAERLKGVDSTLKIQPAELGDSAVYLCASSLGRQRENTDTQYFGPGTRLTVL.

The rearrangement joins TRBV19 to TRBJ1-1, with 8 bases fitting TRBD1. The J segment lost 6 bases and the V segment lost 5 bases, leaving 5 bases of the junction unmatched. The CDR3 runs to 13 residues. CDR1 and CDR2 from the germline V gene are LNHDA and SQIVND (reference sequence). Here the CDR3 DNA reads TGTGCCAGTAGTTTTCAGGGGGCCTCTGAAGCTTTCTTT. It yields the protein CASSFQGASEAFF.

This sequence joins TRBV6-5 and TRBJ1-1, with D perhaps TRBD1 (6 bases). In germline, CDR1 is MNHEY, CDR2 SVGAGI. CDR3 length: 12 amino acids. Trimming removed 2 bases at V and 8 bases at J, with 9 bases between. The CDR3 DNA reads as TGTGCCAGCAGTTACGTTACAGGGGAAGCTTTCTTT. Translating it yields CASSYVTGEAFF.

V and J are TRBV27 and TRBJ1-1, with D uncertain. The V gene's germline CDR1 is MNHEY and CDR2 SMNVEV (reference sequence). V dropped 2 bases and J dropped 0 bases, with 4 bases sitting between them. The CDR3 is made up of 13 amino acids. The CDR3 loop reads CASSLTVNTEAFF. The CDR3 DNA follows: TGTGCCAGCAGTTTAACGGTGAACACTGAAGCTTTCTTT.

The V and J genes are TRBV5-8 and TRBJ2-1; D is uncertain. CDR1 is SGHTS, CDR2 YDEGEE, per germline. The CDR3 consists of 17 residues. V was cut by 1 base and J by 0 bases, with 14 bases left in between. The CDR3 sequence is CASSLSGRSGSYNEQFF. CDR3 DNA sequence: TGTGCCAGCAGCTTGTCAGGTAGATCCGGCTCCTACAATGAGCAGTTCTTC. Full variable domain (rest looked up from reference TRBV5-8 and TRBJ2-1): EAGVTQSPTHLIKTRGQQATLRCSPISGHTSVYWYQQALGLGLQFLLWYDEGEERNRGNFPPRFSGRQFPNYSSELNVNALELEDSALYLCASSLSGRSGSYNEQFFGPGTRLTVL.

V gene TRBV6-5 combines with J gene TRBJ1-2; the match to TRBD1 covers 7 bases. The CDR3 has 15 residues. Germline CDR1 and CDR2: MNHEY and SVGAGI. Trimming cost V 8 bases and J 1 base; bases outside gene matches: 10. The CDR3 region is CASSKGQPLNYGYTF. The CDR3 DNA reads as TGTGCCAGCTCGAAGGGACAGCCACTTAACTATGGCTACACCTTC.